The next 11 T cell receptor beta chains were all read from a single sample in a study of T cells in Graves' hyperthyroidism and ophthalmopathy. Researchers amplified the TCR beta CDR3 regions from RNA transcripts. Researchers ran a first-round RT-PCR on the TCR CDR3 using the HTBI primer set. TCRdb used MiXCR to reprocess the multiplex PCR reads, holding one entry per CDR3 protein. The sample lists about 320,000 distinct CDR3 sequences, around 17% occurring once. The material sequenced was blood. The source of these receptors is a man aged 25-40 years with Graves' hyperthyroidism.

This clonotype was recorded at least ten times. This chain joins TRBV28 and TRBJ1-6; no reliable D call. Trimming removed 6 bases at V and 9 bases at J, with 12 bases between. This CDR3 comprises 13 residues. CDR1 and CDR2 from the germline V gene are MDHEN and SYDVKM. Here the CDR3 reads CASSPEAGSPLHF. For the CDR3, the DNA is TGTGCCAGCAGCCCCGAAGCGGGTTCACCCCTCCACTTT.

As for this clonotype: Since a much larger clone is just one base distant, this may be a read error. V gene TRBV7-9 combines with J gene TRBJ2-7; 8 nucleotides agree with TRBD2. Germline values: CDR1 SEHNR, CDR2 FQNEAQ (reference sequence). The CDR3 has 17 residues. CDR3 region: CASSLAGIAGKGYELYF. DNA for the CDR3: TGTGCCAGCAGCTTAGCGGGAATAGCGGGAAAAGGCTACGAGCTGTACTTC. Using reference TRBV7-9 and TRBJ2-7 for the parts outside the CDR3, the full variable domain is DTGVSQNPRHKITKRGQNVTFRCDPISEHNRLYWYRQTLGQGPEFLTYFQNEAQLEKSRLLSDRFSAERPKGSFSTLEIQRTEQGDSAMYLCASSLAGIAGKGYELYFGPGTRLTVT.

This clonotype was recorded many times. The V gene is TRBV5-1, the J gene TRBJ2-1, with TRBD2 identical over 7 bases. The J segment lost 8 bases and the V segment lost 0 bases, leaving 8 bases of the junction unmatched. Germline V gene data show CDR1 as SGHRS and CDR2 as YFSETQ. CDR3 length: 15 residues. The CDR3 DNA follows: TGCGCCAGCAGCTTGGGACCTCTCAGCGGGGATGAGCAGTTCTTC. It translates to CASSLGPLSGDEQFF.

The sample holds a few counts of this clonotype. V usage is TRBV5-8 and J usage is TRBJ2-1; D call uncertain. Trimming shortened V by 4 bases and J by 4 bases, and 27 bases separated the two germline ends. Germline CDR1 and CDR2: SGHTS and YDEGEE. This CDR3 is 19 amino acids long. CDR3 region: CASSPDGINFLPAYNEQFF. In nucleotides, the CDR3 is TGTGCCAGCAGCCCGGACGGAATCAATTTCCTTCCCGCTTACAATGAGCAGTTCTTC. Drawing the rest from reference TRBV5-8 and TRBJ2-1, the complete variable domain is EAGVTQSPTHLIKTRGQQATLRCSPISGHTSVYWYQQALGLGLQFLLWYDEGEERNRGNFPPRFSGRQFPNYSSELNVNALELEDSALYLCASSPDGINFLPAYNEQFFGPGTRLTVL.

The CDR3, as DNA: TGTGCCAGCAGTTTAAGTCTTGGGACTAGCGGGGGCGACGGAGAAGAGACCCAGTACTTC. It yields the protein CASSLSLGTSGGDGEETQYF. The chain carries TRBV12-3 or TRBV12-4 and TRBJ2-5; 14 bases map to TRBD2. This CDR3 has 20 amino acids. J was trimmed by 3 bases and V by 2 bases; bases with no gene match: 14.

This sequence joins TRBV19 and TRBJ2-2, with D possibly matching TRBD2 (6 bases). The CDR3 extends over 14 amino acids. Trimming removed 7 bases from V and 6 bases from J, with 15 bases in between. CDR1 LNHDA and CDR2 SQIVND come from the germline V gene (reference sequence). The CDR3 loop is CASISTRAAGELFF. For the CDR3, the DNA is TGTGCCAGTATTTCGACTAGAGCGGCCGGGGAGCTGTTTTTT.

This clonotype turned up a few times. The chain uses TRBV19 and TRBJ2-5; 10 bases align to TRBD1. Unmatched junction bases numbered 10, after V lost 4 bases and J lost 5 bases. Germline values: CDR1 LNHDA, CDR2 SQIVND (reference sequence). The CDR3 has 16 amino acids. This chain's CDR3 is CASSSQTGGELETQYF. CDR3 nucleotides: TGTGCCAGTAGTAGCCAGACAGGGGGCGAGCTGGAGACCCAGTACTTC.

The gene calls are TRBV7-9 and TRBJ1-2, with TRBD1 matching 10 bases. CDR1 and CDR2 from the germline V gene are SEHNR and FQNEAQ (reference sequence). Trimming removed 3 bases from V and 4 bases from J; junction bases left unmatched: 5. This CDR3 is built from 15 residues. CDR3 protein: CASSLGQGSGYGYTF. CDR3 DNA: TGTGCCAGCAGCTTGGGACAGGGGAGCGGCTATGGCTACACCTTC. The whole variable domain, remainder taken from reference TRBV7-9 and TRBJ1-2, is DTGVSQNPRHKITKRGQNVTFRCDPISEHNRLYWYRQTLGQGPEFLTYFQNEAQLEKSRLLSDRFSAERPKGSFSTLEIQRTEQGDSAMYLCASSLGQGSGYGYTFGSGTRLTVV.

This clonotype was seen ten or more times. CDR3 bases: TGCGCCAGCAGCTCGCATTTCGTTAGCACTGAAGCTTTCTTT. It specifies CASSSHFVSTEAFF. The chain has TRBV5-1 and TRBJ1-1; D is undetermined. The length of the CDR3 is 14 residues. Germline CDR1 and CDR2: SGHRS and YFSETQ. V dropped 3 bases and J dropped 4 bases, with 13 bases sitting between them.

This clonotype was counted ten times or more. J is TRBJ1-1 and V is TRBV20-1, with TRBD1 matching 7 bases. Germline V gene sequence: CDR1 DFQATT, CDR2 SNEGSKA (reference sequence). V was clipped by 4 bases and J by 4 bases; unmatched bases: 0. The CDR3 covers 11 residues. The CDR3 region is CSATGGTEAFF. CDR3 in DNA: TGCAGTGCTACAGGGGGCACTGAAGCTTTCTTT.

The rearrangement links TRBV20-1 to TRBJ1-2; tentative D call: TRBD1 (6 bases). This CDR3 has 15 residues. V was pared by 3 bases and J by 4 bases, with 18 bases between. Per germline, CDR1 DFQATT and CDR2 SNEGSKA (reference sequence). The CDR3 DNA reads TGCAGTGCTAGGGATACTACAGGGTCTATCTATGGCTACACCTTC. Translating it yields CSARDTTGSIYGYTF.